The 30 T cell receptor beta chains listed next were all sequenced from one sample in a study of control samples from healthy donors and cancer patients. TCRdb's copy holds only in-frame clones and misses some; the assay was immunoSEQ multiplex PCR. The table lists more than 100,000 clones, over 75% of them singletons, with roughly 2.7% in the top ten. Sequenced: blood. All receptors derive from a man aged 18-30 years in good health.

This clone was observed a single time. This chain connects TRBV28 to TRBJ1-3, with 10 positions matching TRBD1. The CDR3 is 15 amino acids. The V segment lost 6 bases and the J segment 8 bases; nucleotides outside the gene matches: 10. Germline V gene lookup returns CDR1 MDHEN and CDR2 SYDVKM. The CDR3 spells CASSLDRGQKDTIYF. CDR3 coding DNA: TGTGCCAGCAGCCTAGACAGGGGGCAAAAGGACACCATATATTTT.

The chain's CDR3 is CASSLGLRGNNYGYTF. CDR3 coding DNA: TGTGCCAGCAGCTTAGGTTTACGGGGGAATAACTATGGCTACACCTTC. This rearrangement joins TRBV11-2 to TRBJ1-2, with D maybe TRBD1 (5 bases). Trimming removed 1 base from V and 1 base from J, with 13 bases in between. The CDR3 runs 16 residues. The germline V gene encodes CDR1 SGHAT and CDR2 FQNNGV. Full variable domain (remainder filled in from reference TRBV11-2 and TRBJ1-2): EAGVAQSPRYKIIEKRQSVAFWCNPISGHATLYWYQQILGQGPKLLIQFQNNGVVDDSQLPKDRFSAERLKGVDSTLKIQPAKLEDSAVYLCASSLGLRGNNYGYTFGSGTRLTVV.

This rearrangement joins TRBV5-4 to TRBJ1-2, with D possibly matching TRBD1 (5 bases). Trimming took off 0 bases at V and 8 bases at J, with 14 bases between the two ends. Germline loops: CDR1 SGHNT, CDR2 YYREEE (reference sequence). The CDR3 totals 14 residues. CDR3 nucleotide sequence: TGTGCCAGCAGCTTGGGACGGGCCGAGGGGGGCTACACCTTC. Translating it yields CASSLGRAEGGYTF.

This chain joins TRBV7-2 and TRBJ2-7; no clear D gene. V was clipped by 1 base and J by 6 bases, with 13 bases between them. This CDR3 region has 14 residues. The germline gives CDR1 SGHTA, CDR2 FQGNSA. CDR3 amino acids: CASSLVVADREQYF. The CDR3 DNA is TGTGCCAGCAGCTTAGTAGTAGCCGATCGCGAGCAGTACTTC.

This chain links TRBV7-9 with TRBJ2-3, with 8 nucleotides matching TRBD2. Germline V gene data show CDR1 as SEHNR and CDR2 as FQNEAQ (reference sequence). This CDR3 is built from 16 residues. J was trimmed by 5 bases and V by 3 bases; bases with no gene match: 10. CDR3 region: CASSFIEREFRDTQYF. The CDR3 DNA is TGTGCCAGCAGCTTCATAGAGCGGGAGTTTAGAGATACGCAGTATTTT.

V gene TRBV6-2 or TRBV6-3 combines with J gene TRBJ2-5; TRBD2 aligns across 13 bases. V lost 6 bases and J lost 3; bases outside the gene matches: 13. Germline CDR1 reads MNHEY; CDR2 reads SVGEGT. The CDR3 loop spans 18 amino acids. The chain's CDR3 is CASSQMGLAGLGKETQYF. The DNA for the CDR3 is TGTGCCAGCAGCCAGATGGGACTAGCGGGATTAGGAAAAGAGACCCAGTACTTC.

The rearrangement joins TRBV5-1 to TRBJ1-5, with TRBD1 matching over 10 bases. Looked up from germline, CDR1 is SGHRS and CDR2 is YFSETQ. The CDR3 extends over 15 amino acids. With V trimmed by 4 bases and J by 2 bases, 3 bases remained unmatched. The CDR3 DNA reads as TGCGCCAGCAGCGTAGGGACAGGGGGCAATCAGCCCCAGCATTTT. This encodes CASSVGTGGNQPQHF.

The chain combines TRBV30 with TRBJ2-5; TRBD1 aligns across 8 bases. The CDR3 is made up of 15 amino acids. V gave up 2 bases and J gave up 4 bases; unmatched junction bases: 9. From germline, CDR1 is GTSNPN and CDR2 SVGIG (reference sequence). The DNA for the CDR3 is TGTGCCTGGAGTAGCGGACAGGGTAGGGGAGAGACCCAGTACTTC. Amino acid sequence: CAWSSGQGRGETQYF.

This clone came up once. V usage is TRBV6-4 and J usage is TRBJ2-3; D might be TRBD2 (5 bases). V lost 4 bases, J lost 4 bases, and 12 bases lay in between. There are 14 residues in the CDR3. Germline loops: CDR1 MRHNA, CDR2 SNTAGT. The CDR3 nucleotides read TGTGCCAGCAGTGCCTCCCCGGAGGCAGATACGCAGTATTTT. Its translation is CASSASPEADTQYF.

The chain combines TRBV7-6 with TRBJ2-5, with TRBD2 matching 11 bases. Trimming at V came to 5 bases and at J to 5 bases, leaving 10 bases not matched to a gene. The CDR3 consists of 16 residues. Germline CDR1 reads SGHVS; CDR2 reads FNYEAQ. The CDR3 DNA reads TGTGCCAGCAGCGGAAGACTAGCGGGAAGGGGGGAGACCCAGTACTTC. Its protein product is CASSGRLAGRGETQYF.

CDR3: CASSFLEGTGNGYTF. As DNA, the CDR3 is TGTGCCAGCAGTTTTTTGGAAGGGACAGGCAATGGCTACACCTTC. The V gene is TRBV28, the J gene TRBJ1-2; 8 positions agree with TRBD1. The CDR3 runs 15 residues. V lost 3 bases to trimming and J lost 6 bases; unmatched junction nucleotides: 9. The V gene's germline CDR1 is MDHEN and CDR2 SYDVKM.

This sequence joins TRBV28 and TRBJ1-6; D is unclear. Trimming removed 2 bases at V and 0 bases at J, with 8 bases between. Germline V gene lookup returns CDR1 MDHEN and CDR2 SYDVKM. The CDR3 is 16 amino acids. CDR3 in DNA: TGTGCCAGCAGTTTAGAGAGGAGCTCCTATAATTCACCCCTCCACTTT. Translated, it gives CASSLERSSYNSPLHF.

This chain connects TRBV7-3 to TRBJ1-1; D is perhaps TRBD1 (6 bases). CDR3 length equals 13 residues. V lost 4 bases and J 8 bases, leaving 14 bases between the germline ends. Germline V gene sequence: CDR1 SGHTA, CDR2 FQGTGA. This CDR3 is CASSSRDTEEAFF. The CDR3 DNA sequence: TGTGCCAGCAGCTCCCGGGACACGGAAGAAGCTTTCTTT.

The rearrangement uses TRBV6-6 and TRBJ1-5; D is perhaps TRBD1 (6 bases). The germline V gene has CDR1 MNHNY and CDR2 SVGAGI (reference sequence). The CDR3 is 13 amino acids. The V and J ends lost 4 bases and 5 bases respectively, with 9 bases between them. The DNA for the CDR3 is TGTGCCAGCAGTTGGGGACAAGATCAGCCCCAGCATTTT. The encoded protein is CASSWGQDQPQHF.

CDR3 bases: TGTGCCAGCTCACCAGCACAAAGCAATCAGCCCCAGCATTTT. Translated, it gives CASSPAQSNQPQHF. The V and J genes are TRBV18 and TRBJ1-5; D call uncertain. The length of the CDR3 is 14 residues. Germline V lookup: CDR1 KGHSH, CDR2 LQKENI. V was trimmed by 2 bases and J by 1 base, leaving 6 bases between them. Full variable domain (remainder filled in from reference TRBV18 and TRBJ1-5): NAGVMQNPRHLVRRRGQEARLRCSPMKGHSHVYWYRQLPEEGLKFMVYLQKENIIDESGMPKERFSAEFPKEGPSILRIQQVVRGDSAAYFCASSPAQSNQPQHFGDGTRLSIL.

The DNA of the CDR3 is TGCGCCAGCAGTCCCTCCCACAGGGGATGGGATGAGCAGTTCTTC. It codes for CASSPSHRGWDEQFF. This chain links TRBV4-3 with TRBJ2-1; 7 bases map to TRBD1. The CDR3 consists of 15 residues. Germline V gives CDR1 LGHNA, CDR2 YSLEER. Trimming cost V 6 bases and J 8 bases; bases outside gene matches: 13.

As DNA, the CDR3 is TGTGCCAGCAGCGTCCGGGACAGGGGTTACGAGCAGTACTTC. As protein: CASSVRDRGYEQYF. The chain is built from TRBV9 and TRBJ2-7, with 10 bases matching TRBD1. After removal of 2 bases from V and 4 bases from J, the junction contained 3 bases not matched to a gene. CDR1 and CDR2 (germline): SGDLS, YYNGEE. The CDR3 is made up of 14 amino acids.

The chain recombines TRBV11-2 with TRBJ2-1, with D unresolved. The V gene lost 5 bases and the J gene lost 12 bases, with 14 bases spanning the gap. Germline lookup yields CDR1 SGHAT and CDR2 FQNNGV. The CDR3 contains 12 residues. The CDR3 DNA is TGTGCCAGCAGCATCGTTGGAGATTTGCAGTTCTTC. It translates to CASSIVGDLQFF.

The CDR3, as DNA: TGTGCCAGCAGCTCAACTAGCGTCAATGAGCAGTTCTTC. It codes for CASSSTSVNEQFF. The chain recombines TRBV7-2 with TRBJ2-1, with 7 bases identical to TRBD2. The length of the CDR3 is 13 residues. Germline V gene data show CDR1 as SGHTA and CDR2 as FQGNSA. V trimming: 4 bases; J trimming: 6 bases; junction bases outside the gene matches: 3.

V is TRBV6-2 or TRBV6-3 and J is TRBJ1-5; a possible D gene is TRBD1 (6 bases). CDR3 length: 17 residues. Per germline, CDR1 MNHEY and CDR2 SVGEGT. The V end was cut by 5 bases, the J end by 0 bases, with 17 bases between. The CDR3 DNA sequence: TGTGCCAGCAGTATAACGGGCAGGGGCCTTAGCAATCAGCCCCAGCATTTT. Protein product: CASSITGRGLSNQPQHF.

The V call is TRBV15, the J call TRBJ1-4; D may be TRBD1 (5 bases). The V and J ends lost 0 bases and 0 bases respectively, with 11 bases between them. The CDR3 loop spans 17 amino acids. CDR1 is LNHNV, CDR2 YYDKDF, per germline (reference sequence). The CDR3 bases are TGTGCCACCAGCAGAGATCTGGGGGGAGCAACTAATGAAAAACTGTTTTTT. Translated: CATSRDLGGATNEKLFF.

The CDR3 DNA follows: TGTGCCAGCACCGGCCCAGGGGCCTACGAGCAGTACTTC. Translation: CASTGPGAYEQYF. The chain uses TRBV28 and TRBJ2-7, with a possible D match to TRBD1 (6 bases). This CDR3 has 13 amino acids. Trimming left V 7 bases short and J 2 bases short, with 12 bases between. Germline V gives CDR1 MDHEN, CDR2 SYDVKM.

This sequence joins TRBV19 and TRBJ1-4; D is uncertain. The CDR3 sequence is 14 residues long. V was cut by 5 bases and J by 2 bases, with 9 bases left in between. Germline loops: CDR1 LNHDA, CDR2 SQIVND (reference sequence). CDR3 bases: TGTGCCAGTAGTTTCCCTGCGACTAATGAAAAACTGTTTTTT. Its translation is CASSFPATNEKLFF.

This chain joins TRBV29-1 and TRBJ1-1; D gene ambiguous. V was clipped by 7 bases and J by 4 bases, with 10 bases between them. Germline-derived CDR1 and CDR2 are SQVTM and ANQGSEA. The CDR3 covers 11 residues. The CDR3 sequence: CSGALATEAFF. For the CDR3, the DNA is TGCAGCGGTGCCCTGGCCACTGAAGCTTTCTTT.

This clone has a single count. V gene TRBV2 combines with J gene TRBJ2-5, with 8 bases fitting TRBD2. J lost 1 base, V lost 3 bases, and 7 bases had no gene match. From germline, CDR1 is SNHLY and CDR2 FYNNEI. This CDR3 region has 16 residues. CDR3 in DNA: TGTGCCAGCAGTGATTGGGCTAGCGGGCTCCAAGAGACCCAGTACTTC. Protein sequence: CASSDWASGLQETQYF.

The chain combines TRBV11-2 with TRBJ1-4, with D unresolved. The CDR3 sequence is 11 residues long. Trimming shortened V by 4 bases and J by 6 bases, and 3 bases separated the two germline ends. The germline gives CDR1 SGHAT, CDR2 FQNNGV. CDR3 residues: CASSSDEKLFF. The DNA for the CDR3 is TGTGCCAGCAGCTCCGATGAAAAACTGTTTTTT.

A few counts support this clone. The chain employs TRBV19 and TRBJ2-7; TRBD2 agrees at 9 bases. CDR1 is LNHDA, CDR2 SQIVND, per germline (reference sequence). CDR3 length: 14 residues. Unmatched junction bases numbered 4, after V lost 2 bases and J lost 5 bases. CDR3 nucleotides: TGTGCCAGTAGTATACCTAGCGGGAAAAACGAGCAGTACGTC. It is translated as CASSIPSGKNEQYV.

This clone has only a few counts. CDR3 in amino acids: CASTREEGSNQPQHF. As DNA, the CDR3 is TGTGCCAGCACCCGAGAAGAGGGCAGCAATCAGCCCCAGCATTTT. This chain links TRBV2 with TRBJ1-5; D ambiguous. From germline, CDR1 is SNHLY and CDR2 FYNNEI. CDR3 length: 15 amino acids. Trimming stripped 7 bases from V and 1 base from J, with 14 bases between.

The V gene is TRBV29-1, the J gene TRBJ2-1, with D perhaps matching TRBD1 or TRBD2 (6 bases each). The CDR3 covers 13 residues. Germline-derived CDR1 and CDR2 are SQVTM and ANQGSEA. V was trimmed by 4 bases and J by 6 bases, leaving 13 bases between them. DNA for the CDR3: TGCAGCGTTGTACAGGGAGGAATCAATGAGCAGTTCTTC. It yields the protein CSVVQGGINEQFF.

CDR3 sequence reads: CASSWGTGLNEKLFF. CDR3 coding DNA: TGTGCCAGCAGCTGGGGGACAGGCCTTAATGAAAAACTGTTTTTT. This chain links TRBV5-6 with TRBJ1-4; 8 bases line up with TRBD1. The CDR3 runs 15 residues. The J segment lost 4 bases and the V segment lost 3 bases, leaving 5 bases of the junction unmatched. CDR1 is SGHDT, CDR2 YYEEEE, per germline. Full variable domain (outside the CDR3, taken from reference TRBV5-6 and TRBJ1-4): DAGVTQSPTHLIKTRGQQVTLRCSPKSGHDTVSWYQQALGQGPQFIFQYYEEEERQRGNFPDRFSGHQFPNYSSELNVNALLLGDSALYLCASSWGTGLNEKLFFGSGTQLSVL.